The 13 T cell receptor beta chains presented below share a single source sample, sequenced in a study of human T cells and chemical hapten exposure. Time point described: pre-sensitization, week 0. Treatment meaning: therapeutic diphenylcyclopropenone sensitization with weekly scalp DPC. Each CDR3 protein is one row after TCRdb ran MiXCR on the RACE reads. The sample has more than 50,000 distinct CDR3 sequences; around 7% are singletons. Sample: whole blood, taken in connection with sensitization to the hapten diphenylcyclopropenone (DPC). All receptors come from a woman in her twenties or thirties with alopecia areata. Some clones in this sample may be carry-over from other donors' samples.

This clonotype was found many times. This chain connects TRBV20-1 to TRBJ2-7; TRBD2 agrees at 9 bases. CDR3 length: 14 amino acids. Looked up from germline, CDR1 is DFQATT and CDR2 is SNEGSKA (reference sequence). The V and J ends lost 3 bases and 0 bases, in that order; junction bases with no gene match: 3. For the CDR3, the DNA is TGCAGTGCTAGGCGACTAGCGGACTCCTACGAGCAGTACTTC. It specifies CSARRLADSYEQYF.

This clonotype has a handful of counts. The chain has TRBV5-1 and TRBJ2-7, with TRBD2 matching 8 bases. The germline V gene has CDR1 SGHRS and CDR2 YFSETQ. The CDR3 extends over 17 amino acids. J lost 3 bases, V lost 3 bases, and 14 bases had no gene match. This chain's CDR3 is CASSSHYSGAGGYEQYF. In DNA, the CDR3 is TGCGCCAGCAGCTCCCATTATTCGGGGGCGGGGGGCTACGAGCAGTACTTC.

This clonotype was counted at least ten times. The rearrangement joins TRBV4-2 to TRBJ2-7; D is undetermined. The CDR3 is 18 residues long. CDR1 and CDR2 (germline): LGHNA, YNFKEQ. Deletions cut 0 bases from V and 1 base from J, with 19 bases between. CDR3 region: CASSQDLRTPIISYEQYF. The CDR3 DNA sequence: TGTGCCAGCAGCCAAGATCTGCGGACCCCCATAATTTCCTACGAGCAGTACTTC.

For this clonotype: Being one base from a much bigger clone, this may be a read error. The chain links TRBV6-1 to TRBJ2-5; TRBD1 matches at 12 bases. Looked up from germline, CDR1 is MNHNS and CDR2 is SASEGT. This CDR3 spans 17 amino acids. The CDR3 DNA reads TGTGTCAGCAGTGAACGGGGGACAGGGGGCGCGGGGGAGACCCAGTACTTC. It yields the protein CVSSERGTGGAGETQYF.

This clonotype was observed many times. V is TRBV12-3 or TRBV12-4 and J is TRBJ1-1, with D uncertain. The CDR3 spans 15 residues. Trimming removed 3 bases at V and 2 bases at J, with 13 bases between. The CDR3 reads CASSFGEKGNTEAFF. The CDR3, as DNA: TGTGCCAGCAGTTTCGGGGAGAAGGGAAACACTGAAGCTTTCTTT.

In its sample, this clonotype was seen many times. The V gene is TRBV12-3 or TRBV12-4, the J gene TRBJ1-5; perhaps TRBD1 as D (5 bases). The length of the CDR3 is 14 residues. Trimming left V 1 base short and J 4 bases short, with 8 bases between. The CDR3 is CASSLGGGNQPQHF. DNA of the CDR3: TGTGCCAGCAGTTTAGGGGGGGGAAATCAGCCCCAGCATTTT.

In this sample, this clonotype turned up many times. CDR3 coding DNA: TGTGCCAGCAGCTTAGATAACCGTCGGAGTGGCTACACCTTC. Protein sequence: CASSLDNRRSGYTF. J is TRBJ1-2 and V is TRBV11-2; D is ambiguous. V was pared by 0 bases and J by 7 bases, with 12 bases between. Germline-derived CDR1 and CDR2 are SGHAT and FQNNGV. This CDR3 is 14 amino acids long.

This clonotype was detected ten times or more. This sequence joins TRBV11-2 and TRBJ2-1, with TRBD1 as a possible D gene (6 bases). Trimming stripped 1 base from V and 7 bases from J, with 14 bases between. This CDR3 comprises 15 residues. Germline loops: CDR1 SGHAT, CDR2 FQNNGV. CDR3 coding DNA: TGTGCCAGCAGCTTAGCCGGACAGCCGGCGAATGAGCAGTTCTTC. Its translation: CASSLAGQPANEQFF.

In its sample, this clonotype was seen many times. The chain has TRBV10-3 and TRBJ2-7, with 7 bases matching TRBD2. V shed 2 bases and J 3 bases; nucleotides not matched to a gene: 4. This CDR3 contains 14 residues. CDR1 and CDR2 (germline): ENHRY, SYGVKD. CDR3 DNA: TGTGCCATCAGTGAGCGGGGGGAGGACTACGAGCAGTACTTC. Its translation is CAISERGEDYEQYF.

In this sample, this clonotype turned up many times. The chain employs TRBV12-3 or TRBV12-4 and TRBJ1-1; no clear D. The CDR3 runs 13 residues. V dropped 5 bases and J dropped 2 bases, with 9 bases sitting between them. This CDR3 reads CASSQRGNTEAFF. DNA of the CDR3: TGTGCCAGCAGTCAAAGAGGAAACACTGAAGCTTTCTTT.

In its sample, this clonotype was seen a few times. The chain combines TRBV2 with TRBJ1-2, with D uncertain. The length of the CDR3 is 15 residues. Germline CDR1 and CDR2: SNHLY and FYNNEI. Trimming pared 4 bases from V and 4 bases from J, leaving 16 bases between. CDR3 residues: CASSGGPSAGYGYTF. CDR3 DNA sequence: TGTGCCAGCAGTGGCGGCCCATCCGCTGGCTATGGCTACACCTTC.

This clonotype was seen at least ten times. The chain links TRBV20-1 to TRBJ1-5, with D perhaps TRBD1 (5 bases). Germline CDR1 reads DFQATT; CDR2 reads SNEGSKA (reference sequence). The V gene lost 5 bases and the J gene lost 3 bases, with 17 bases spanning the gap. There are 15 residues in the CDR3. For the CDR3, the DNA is TGCAGTGCTGCTTTCCCATGGGGGACCAATCAGCCCCAGCATTTT. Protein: CSAAFPWGTNQPQHF.

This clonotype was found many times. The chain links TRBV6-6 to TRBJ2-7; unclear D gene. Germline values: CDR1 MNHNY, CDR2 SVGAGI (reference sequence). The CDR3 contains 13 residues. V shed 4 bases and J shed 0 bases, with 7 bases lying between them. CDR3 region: CASSWYGSYEQYF. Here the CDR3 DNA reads TGTGCCAGCAGTTGGTACGGCTCCTACGAGCAGTACTTC.